This T cell receptor beta chain stems from a study of T cell responses to AZD1222 COVID-19 vaccine. Trimming removed 2 bases from V and 6 bases from J, with 4 bases in between. Germline CDR1 SGHAT, CDR2 FQNNGV. The CDR3 loop spans 11 amino acids. Using immunoSEQ multiplex PCR, the repertoire was profiled, and TCRdb retains in-frame clones only, with some absent. The sample records roughly 110,000 clones, approximately 91% being singletons. The specimen comprised peripheral blood, sampled on day 0 of AZD1222 vaccination. The chain recombines TRBV11-2 with TRBJ1-1; D is unclear. This TCR was recovered from an adult in good health. The CDR3 spells CASSLSPEAFF. The CDR3 nucleotides read TGTGCCAGCAGCTTAAGTCCTGAAGCTTTCTTT.